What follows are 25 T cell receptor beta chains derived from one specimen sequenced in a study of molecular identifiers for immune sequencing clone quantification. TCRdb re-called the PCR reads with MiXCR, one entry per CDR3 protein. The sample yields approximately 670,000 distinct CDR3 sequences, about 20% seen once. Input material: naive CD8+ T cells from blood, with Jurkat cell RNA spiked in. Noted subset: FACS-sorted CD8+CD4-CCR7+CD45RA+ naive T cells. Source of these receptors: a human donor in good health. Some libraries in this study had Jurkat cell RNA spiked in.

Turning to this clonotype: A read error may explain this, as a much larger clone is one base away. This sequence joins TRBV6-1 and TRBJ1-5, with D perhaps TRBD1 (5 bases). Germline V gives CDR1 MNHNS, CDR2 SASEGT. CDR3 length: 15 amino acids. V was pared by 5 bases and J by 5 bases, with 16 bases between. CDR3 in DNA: TGTGCCAGCAGTACCAACAGGAGAGGAGATCAGCCCCAGCATTTT. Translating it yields CASSTNRRGDQPQHF.

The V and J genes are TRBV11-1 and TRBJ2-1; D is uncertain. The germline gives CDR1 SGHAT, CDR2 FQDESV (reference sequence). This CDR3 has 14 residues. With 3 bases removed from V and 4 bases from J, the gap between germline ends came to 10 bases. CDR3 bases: TGTGCCAGCAGCTTGTCGGACGAGTACAATGAGCAGTTCTTC. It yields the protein CASSLSDEYNEQFF.

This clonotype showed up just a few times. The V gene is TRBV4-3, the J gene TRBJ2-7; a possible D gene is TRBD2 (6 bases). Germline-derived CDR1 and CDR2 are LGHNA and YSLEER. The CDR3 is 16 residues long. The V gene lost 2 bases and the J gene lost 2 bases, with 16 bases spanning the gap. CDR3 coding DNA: TGCGCCAGCAGCCAATCAGGGCCTAGCGTAACCTACGAGCAGTACTTC. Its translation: CASSQSGPSVTYEQYF.

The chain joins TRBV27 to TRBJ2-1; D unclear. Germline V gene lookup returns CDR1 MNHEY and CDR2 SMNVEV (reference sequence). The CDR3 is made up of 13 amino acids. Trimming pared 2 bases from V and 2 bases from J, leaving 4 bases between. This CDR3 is CASSLMTYNEQFF. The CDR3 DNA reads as TGTGCCAGCAGTTTAATGACCTACAATGAGCAGTTCTTC.

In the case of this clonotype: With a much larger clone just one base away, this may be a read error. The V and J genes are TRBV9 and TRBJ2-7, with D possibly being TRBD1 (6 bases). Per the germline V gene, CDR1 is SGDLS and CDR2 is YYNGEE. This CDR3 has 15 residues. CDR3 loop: CASRVAGTTAYEQYF. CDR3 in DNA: TGTGCCAGCCGCGTCGCCGGGACAACCGCCTACGAGCAGTACTTC.

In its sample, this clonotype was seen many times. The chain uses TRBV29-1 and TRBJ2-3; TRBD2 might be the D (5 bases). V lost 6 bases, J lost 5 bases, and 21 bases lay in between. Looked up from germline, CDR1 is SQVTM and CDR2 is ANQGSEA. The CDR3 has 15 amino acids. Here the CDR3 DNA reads TGCAGCGTCGTTAGGCCGGGGTCCGATGGAGATACGCAGTATTTT. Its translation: CSVVRPGSDGDTQYF.

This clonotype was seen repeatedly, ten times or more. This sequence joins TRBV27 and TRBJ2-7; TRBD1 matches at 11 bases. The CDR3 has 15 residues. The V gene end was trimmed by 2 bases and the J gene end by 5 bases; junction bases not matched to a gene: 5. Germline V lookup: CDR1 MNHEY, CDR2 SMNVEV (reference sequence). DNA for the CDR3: TGTGCCAGCAGTTTAGCCGGACAGGGGGCTAACGAGCAGTACTTC. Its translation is CASSLAGQGANEQYF.

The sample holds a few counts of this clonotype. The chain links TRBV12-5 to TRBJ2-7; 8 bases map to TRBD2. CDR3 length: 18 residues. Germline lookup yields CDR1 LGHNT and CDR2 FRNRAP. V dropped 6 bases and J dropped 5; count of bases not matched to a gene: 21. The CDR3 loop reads CASGQKRVLSGRSHEQYF. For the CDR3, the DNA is TGTGCTAGTGGCCAGAAAAGGGTGCTAAGCGGGAGATCCCACGAGCAGTACTTC.

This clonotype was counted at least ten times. The CDR3 DNA is TGTGCCAGCAGGGACGGACCGAACACTGAAGCTTTCTTT. Translating gives CASRDGPNTEAFF. The chain has TRBV7-9 and TRBJ1-1; no clear D. There are 13 residues in the CDR3. Germline V gene data show CDR1 as SEHNR and CDR2 as FQNEAQ (reference sequence). The ends were cut back, 6 bases at V and 1 base at J, with 9 bases in the middle.

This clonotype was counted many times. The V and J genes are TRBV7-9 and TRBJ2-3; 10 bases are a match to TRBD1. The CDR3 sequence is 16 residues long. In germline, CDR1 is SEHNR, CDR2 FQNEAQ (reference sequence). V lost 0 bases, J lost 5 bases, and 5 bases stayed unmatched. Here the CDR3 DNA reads TGTGCCAGCAGCTTAGCGGGGACAGGGGTCATAGATACGCAGTATTTT. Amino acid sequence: CASSLAGTGVIDTQYF. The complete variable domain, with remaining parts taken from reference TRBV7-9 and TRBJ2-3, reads DTGVSQNPRHKITKRGQNVTFRCDPISEHNRLYWYRQTLGQGPEFLTYFQNEAQLEKSRLLSDRFSAERPKGSFSTLEIQRTEQGDSAMYLCASSLAGTGVIDTQYFGPGTRLTVL.

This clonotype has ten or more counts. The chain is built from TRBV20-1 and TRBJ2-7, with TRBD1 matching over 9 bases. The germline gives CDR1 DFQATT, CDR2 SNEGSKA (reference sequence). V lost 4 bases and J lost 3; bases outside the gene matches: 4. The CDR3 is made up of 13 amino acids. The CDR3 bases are TGCAGTGCTAAAGACAGGGGGGACTACGAGCAGTACTTC. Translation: CSAKDRGDYEQYF.

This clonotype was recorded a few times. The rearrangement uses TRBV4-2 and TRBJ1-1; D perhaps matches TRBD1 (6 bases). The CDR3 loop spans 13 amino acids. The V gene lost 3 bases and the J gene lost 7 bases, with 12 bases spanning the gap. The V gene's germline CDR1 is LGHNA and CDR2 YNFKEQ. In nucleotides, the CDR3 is TGTGCCAGCAGCCATCGACAGGATAATGAAGCTTTCTTT. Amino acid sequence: CASSHRQDNEAFF.

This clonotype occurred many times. Written as DNA, the CDR3 is TGCAGTGCTAGGACAGGGAGCGAGCAGTACTTC. Translation gives CSARTGSEQYF. The V call is TRBV20-1, the J call TRBJ2-7, with 7 positions matching TRBD1. The CDR3 is 11 amino acids. V trimming: 3 bases; J trimming: 6 bases; junction bases outside the gene matches: 2. Germline loops: CDR1 DFQATT, CDR2 SNEGSKA (reference sequence).

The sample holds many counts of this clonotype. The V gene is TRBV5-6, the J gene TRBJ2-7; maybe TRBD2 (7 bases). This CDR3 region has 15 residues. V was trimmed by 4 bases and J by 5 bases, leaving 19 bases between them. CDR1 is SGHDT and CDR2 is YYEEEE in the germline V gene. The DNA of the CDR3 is TGTGCCAGCAGCGCGGAGGGGGAGGGGTACCACGAGCAGTACTTC. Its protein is CASSAEGEGYHEQYF.

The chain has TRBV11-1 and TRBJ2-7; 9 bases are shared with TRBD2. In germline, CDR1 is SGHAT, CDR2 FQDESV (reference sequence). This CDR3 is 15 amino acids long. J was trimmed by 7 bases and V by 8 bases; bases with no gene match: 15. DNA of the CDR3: TGTGCCAGCGCATTTTTTCGAGCGGGGGGCCTAGAGCAGTACTTC. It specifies CASAFFRAGGLEQYF.

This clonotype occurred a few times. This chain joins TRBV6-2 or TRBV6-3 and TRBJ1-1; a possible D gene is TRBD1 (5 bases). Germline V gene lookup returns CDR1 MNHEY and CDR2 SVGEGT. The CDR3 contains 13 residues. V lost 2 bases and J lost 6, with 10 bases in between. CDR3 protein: CASSYGGWAEAFF. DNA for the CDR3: TGTGCCAGCAGTTACGGGGGGTGGGCTGAAGCTTTCTTT.

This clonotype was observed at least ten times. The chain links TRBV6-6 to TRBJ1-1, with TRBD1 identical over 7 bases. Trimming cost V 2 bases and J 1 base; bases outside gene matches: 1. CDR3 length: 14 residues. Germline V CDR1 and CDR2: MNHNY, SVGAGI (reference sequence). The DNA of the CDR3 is TGTGCCAGCAGTTACCCAGGGGGGAACACTGAAGCTTTCTTT. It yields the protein CASSYPGGNTEAFF.

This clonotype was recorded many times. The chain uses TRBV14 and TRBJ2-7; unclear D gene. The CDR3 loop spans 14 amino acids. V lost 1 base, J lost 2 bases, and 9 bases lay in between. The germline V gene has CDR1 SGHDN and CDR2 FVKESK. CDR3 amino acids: CASSQAPLTYEQYF. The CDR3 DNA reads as TGTGCCAGCAGCCAAGCCCCGTTAACCTACGAGCAGTACTTC.

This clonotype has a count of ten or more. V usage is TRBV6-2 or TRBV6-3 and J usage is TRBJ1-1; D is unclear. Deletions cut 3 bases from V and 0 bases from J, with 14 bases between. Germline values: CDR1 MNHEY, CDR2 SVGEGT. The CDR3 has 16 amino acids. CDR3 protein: CASSYPGAYMNTEAFF. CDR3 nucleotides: TGTGCCAGCAGTTATCCGGGAGCCTATATGAACACTGAAGCTTTCTTT.

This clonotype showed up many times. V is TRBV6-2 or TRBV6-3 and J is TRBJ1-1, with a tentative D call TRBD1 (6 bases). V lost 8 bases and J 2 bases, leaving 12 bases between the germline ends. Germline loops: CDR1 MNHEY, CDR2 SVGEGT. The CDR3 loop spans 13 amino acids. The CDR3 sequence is CASQGQLNTEAFF. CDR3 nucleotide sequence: TGTGCCAGCCAAGGACAGTTAAACACTGAAGCTTTCTTT.

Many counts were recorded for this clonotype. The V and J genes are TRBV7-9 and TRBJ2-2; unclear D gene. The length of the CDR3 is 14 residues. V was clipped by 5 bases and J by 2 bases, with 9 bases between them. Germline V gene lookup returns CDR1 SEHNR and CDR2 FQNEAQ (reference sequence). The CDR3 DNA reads TGTGCCAGCAGCCCCGACACAAACACCGGGGAGCTGTTTTTT. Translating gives CASSPDTNTGELFF.

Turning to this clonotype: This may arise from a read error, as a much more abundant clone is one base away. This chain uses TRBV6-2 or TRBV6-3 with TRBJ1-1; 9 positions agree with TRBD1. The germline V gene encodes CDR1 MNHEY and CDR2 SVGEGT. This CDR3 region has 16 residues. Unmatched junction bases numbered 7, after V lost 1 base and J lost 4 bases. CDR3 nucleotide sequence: TGTGCCAGCAGTTACTATCCGGGACAGGGAAGCACTGAAGCTTTCTTT. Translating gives CASSYYPGQGSTEAFF.

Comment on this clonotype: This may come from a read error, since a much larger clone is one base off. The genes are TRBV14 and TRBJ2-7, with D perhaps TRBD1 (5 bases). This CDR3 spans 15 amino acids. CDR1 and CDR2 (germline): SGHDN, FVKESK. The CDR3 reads CASSQDFSGYYEHYF. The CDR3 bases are TGTGCCAGCAGCCAAGATTTCTCAGGGTACTACGAGCACTACTTC.

The CDR3 is CSARRASGMGDTQYF. CDR3 coding DNA: TGCAGTGCTCGCCGGGCTAGCGGGATGGGAGATACGCAGTATTTT. V and J are TRBV20-1 and TRBJ2-3, with 9 bases fitting TRBD2. The trim removed 5 bases at V and 5 bases at J, leaving 11 bases unmatched. The CDR3 runs to 15 residues. The germline gives CDR1 DFQATT, CDR2 SNEGSKA (reference sequence).

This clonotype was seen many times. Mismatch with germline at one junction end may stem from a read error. CDR3: CASSDRVTRGRISHEQYF. The CDR3, as DNA: TGTGCCAGCAGTGACAGGGTTACGAGAGGGAGGATCTCCCACGAGCAGTACTTC. The rearrangement uses TRBV6-1 and TRBJ2-7; tentatively, D is TRBD2 (6 bases). The CDR3 sequence is 18 residues long. CDR1 MNHNS and CDR2 SASEGT come from the germline V gene.